The 26 T cell receptor beta chains in this list originate from one sample, sequenced in a study of cytomegalovirus exposure and HLA in healthy donors. The PCR contained 60 Vbeta and 13 Jbeta primers. Clones were read by immunoSEQ multiplex PCR, and TCRdb kept only the in-frame ones, dropping some. The top ten hold 1% of the sample, which has some 190,000 clones, around 84% seen once. The sequenced sample consisted of PBMCs. These receptors were collected from a boy aged 2 to 9 in good health and CMV-seronegative.

This clone was counted between two and nine times. Other DNA variants within this sample encode the same CDR3. V and J are TRBV29-1 and TRBJ1-2; D gene uncertain. CDR1 and CDR2 (germline): SQVTM, ANQGSEA. CDR3 size: 11 residues. V was shortened by 4 bases and J by 3 bases, with 6 bases between the two germline ends. CDR3 in amino acids: CSVGGDYGYTF. DNA for the CDR3: TGCAGCGTTGGAGGCGACTATGGCTACACCTTC.

V and J are TRBV2 and TRBJ2-1, with 9 bases aligning to TRBD1. Trimming took 6 bases from V and 5 from J; bases not matched to a gene: 11. This CDR3 comprises 16 residues. The germline CDR1 and CDR2 sequences are SNHLY and FYNNEI. CDR3 in amino acids: CASRFDTGGAHNEQFF. The CDR3, as DNA: TGTGCCAGCAGATTTGACACAGGGGGCGCACACAATGAGCAGTTCTTC. Variable domain in full (rest from reference TRBV2 and TRBJ2-1): EPEVTQTPSHQVTQMGQEVILRCVPISNHLYFYWYRQILGQKVEFLVSFYNNEISEKSEIFDDQFSVERPDGSNFTLKIRSTKLEDSAMYFCASRFDTGGAHNEQFFGPGTRLTVL.

This clone has more than one count but fewer than ten. The chain has TRBV4-1 and TRBJ2-3; the D is unclear. Germline loops: CDR1 MGHRA, CDR2 YSYEKL. Deletions cut 3 bases from V and 2 bases from J, with 6 bases between. The CDR3 length is 13 residues. DNA for the CDR3: TGCGCCAGCAGCCACTACCTCACAGATACGCAGTATTTT. Its protein product is CASSHYLTDTQYF.

V is TRBV11-1 and J is TRBJ2-7, with D hard to call. This CDR3 has 14 residues. Germline-derived CDR1 and CDR2 are SGHAT and FQDESV (reference sequence). Trimming removed 1 base at V and 3 bases at J, with 10 bases between. CDR3 protein: CASSLVGSNYEQYF. DNA for the CDR3: TGTGCCAGCAGCTTAGTTGGCTCGAACTACGAGCAGTACTTC. Complete variable domain (other parts from reference TRBV11-1 and TRBJ2-7): EAEVAQSPRYKITEKSQAVAFWCDPISGHATLYWYRQILGQGPELLVQFQDESVVDDSQLPKDRFSAERLKGVDSTLKIQPAELGDSAMYLCASSLVGSNYEQYFGPGTRLTVT.

This chain uses TRBV9 with TRBJ2-1, with TRBD2 identical over 9 bases. Looked up from germline, CDR1 is SGDLS and CDR2 is YYNGEE. V lost 2 bases and J lost 15; bases outside the gene matches: 12. CDR3 size: 14 residues. CDR3 region: CASSVTDVAGVPFF. CDR3 in DNA: TGTGCCAGCAGCGTGACGGACGTAGCGGGAGTCCCGTTCTTC.

The rearrangement uses TRBV28 and TRBJ2-1; 14 bases map to TRBD2. J was trimmed by 3 bases and V by 5 bases; bases with no gene match: 15. CDR1 is MDHEN and CDR2 is SYDVKM in the germline V gene. The CDR3 covers 20 residues. The CDR3 is CASSPTPGTSGSGGYNEQFF. DNA for the CDR3: TGTGCCAGCAGTCCAACCCCCGGGACTAGCGGGAGTGGGGGCTACAATGAGCAGTTCTTC.

The rearrangement links TRBV5-4 to TRBJ2-5; 10 nucleotides agree with TRBD1. The CDR3 runs to 13 residues. V was clipped by 4 bases and J by 5 bases; unmatched bases: 2. Looked up from germline, CDR1 is SGHNT and CDR2 is YYREEE (reference sequence). Here the CDR3 DNA reads TGTGCCAGCAGCAGGACAGGGGGGGAGACCCAGTACTTC. Its translation: CASSRTGGETQYF.

The genes are TRBV28 and TRBJ1-1; D remains unclear. With 3 bases removed from V and 0 bases from J, the gap between germline ends came to 8 bases. The CDR3 is made up of 14 amino acids. Germline assignment: CDR1 MDHEN and CDR2 SYDVKM. The CDR3 DNA is TGTGCCAGCAGTTTTGGGCAGATGAACACTGAAGCTTTCTTT. This gives the protein CASSFGQMNTEAFF.

V is TRBV18 and J is TRBJ2-2, with D unclear. This CDR3 is built from 16 residues. Trimming took off 0 bases at V and 0 bases at J, with 8 bases between the two ends. Germline V gene sequence: CDR1 KGHSH, CDR2 LQKENI. This CDR3 is CASSPPLIANTGELFF. The CDR3 nucleotides read TGTGCCAGCTCACCACCACTTATCGCGAACACCGGGGAGCTGTTTTTT. The full variable domain, completed using reference TRBV18 and TRBJ2-2, is NAGVMQNPRHLVRRRGQEARLRCSPMKGHSHVYWYRQLPEEGLKFMVYLQKENIIDESGMPKERFSAEFPKEGPSILRIQQVVRGDSAAYFCASSPPLIANTGELFFGEGSRLTVL.

This chain connects TRBV29-1 to TRBJ2-3, with 15 bases identical to TRBD2. V trimming: 7 bases; J trimming: 0 bases; junction bases outside the gene matches: 11. The CDR3 loop spans 18 amino acids. Per the germline V gene, CDR1 is SQVTM and CDR2 is ANQGSEA. DNA of the CDR3: TGCAGCGCTCCTGGACTAGCGGGGGGGTATTCTAGCACAGATACGCAGTATTTT. Translating it yields CSAPGLAGGYSSTDTQYF.

The gene calls are TRBV4-1 and TRBJ1-3, with a tentative D call TRBD1 (6 bases). Trimming pared 2 bases from V and 0 bases from J, leaving 14 bases between. Germline lookup yields CDR1 MGHRA and CDR2 YSYEKL. CDR3 length: 17 residues. Here the CDR3 DNA reads TGCGCCAGCAGCCAATTCCCAGGGACACTCTCTGGAAACACCATATATTTT. Its protein product is CASSQFPGTLSGNTIYF.

The rearrangement uses TRBV30 and TRBJ2-5, with D perhaps matching TRBD1 (6 bases). The V gene lost 0 bases and the J gene lost 5 bases, with 16 bases spanning the gap. CDR3 length equals 15 residues. Germline V gene data show CDR1 as GTSNPN and CDR2 as SVGIG (reference sequence). The DNA for the CDR3 is TGTGCCTGGAGTGTACTGACAGGAGGTTTGGAGACCCAGTACTTC. Encoded protein: CAWSVLTGGLETQYF.

CDR3 sequence (DNA): TGTGCCAGCAGTTTTCCCCGGACAGGGGGGACTGAAGCTTTCTTT. Residues: CASSFPRTGGTEAFF. V is TRBV28 and J is TRBJ1-1; 10 bases agree with TRBD1. J gave up 5 bases and V 3 bases, and 6 bases lay outside the gene matches. The CDR3 covers 15 residues. Germline V gene sequence: CDR1 MDHEN, CDR2 SYDVKM.

The chain carries TRBV14 and TRBJ1-1; D remains ambiguous. The ends were cut back, 6 bases at V and 0 bases at J, with 8 bases in the middle. The CDR3 has 13 amino acids. Germline V gene data show CDR1 as SGHDN and CDR2 as FVKESK. CDR3 loop: CASSGFMNTEAFF. The CDR3 DNA reads as TGTGCCAGCAGTGGCTTTATGAACACTGAAGCTTTCTTT. Filled out from reference TRBV14 and TRBJ1-1, the complete variable domain reads EAGVTQFPSHSVIEKGQTVTLRCDPISGHDNLYWYRRVMGKEIKFLLHFVKESKQDESGMPNNRFLAERTGGTYSTLKVQPAELEDSGVYFCASSGFMNTEAFFGQGTRLTVV.

The chain combines TRBV9 with TRBJ2-1, with TRBD1 as a possible D gene (5 bases). Germline V gives CDR1 SGDLS, CDR2 YYNGEE. The CDR3 loop spans 16 amino acids. V was trimmed by 0 bases and J by 0 bases, leaving 10 bases between them. The CDR3 loop reads CASSVEGRSSYNEQFF. The CDR3 coding sequence is TGTGCCAGCAGCGTAGAGGGGCGAAGCTCCTACAATGAGCAGTTCTTC.

The chain recombines TRBV6-1 with TRBJ1-6; no reliable D call. The CDR3 has 15 residues. The V end was cut by 1 base, the J end by 10 bases, with 14 bases between. CDR1 and CDR2 (germline): MNHNS, SASEGT. CDR3 nucleotides: TGTGCCAGCAGTGAAGGGGGAGGGAAAGAATCACCCCTCCACTTT. Translating gives CASSEGGGKESPLHF.

The CDR3 DNA reads as TGTGCCAGCAGCCCTACGAGCTCTGGAAACACCATATATTTT. Protein product: CASSPTSSGNTIYF. This chain links TRBV9 with TRBJ1-3; no clear D gene. Germline V CDR1 and CDR2: SGDLS, YYNGEE. V lost 4 bases, J lost 0 bases, and 8 bases lay in between. CDR3 length: 14 residues.

V and J are TRBV6-5 and TRBJ1-1; perhaps TRBD1 as D (6 bases). V lost 5 bases and J 2 bases, leaving 12 bases between the germline ends. In germline, CDR1 is MNHEY, CDR2 SVGAGI. This CDR3 contains 14 residues. DNA for the CDR3: TGTGCCAGCAGTGGCCTACAGGGAAACACTGAAGCTTTCTTT. Its protein is CASSGLQGNTEAFF.

The chain couples TRBV9 to TRBJ2-5, with a weak D call TRBD2 (6 bases). There are 15 residues in the CDR3. Germline V gene data show CDR1 as SGDLS and CDR2 as YYNGEE. Trimming cost V 1 base and J 4 bases, with 14 bases left between them. CDR3 residues: CASSVRGAGLETQYF. DNA of the CDR3: TGTGCCAGCAGCGTACGCGGGGCGGGTTTAGAGACCCAGTACTTC.

The V call is TRBV5-3, the J call TRBJ1-2; possible D gene TRBD1, 6 bases. TRBV5-3 is filed as an ORF, its function uncertain. V lost 0 bases to trimming and J lost 8 bases, with 17 bases between them. This CDR3 contains 15 residues. The chain's CDR3 is CARSLVGRDIEGYTF. CDR3 coding DNA: TGTGCCAGAAGCTTGGTGGGCAGGGACATAGAAGGCTACACCTTC.

The rearrangement joins TRBV19 to TRBJ1-5, with 7 positions matching TRBD1. Germline CDR1 and CDR2: LNHDA and SQIVND (reference sequence). The CDR3 sequence is 15 residues long. V shed 6 bases and J 2 bases; nucleotides not matched to a gene: 7. The CDR3 coding sequence is TGTGCCAGTAGCCGCGACAGGGCCCGCAATCAGCCCCAGCATTTT. Translation gives CASSRDRARNQPQHF.

This chain uses TRBV27 with TRBJ2-7; 9 bases line up with TRBD1. The CDR3 consists of 15 residues. Germline CDR1 and CDR2: MNHEY and SMNVEV (reference sequence). The junction had 8 bases not matched to a gene; V was cut back by 6 bases and J by 2 bases. CDR3 nucleotide sequence: TGTGCCAGCAGCCTCACCCGGACAGGGGCCTACGAGCAGTACTTC. Translation gives CASSLTRTGAYEQYF.

The chain recombines TRBV7-5 with TRBJ1-3; the table's TRBD1 call for D was not verified on the DNA. TRBV7-5 is classified as a pseudogene. This CDR3 is built from 15 residues. CDR3 sequence (DNA): TGTGTCAGAAGGGATGGGACAGGGGCTGGAAACACCATATATTTT. Residues: CVRRDGTGAGNTIYF.

The chain employs TRBV6-1 and TRBJ1-5; possibly TRBD1 for D (5 bases). V was cut by 4 bases and J by 0 bases, with 10 bases left in between. Germline V gene data show CDR1 as MNHNS and CDR2 as SASEGT. CDR3 length: 15 residues. This CDR3 reads CASSVSRDSNQPQHF. CDR3 coding DNA: TGTGCCAGCAGTGTATCCAGGGATAGCAATCAGCCCCAGCATTTT.

V is TRBV5-1 and J is TRBJ1-3; possible D gene TRBD1, 5 bases. The V end was cut by 3 bases, the J end by 0 bases, with 16 bases between. The CDR3 length is 17 residues. Germline CDR1 is SGHRS and CDR2 is YFSETQ. The CDR3: CASSYLSGTRSGNTIYF. Written as DNA, the CDR3 is TGCGCCAGCAGCTACCTATCCGGGACTCGCTCTGGAAACACCATATATTTT.

The chain has TRBV13 and TRBJ2-5; TRBD2 matches 12 bases. J was trimmed by 7 bases and V by 4 bases; bases with no gene match: 4. This CDR3 comprises 14 residues. Germline loops: CDR1 PRHDT, CDR2 FYEKMQ (reference sequence). CDR3 in amino acids: CASSSSGRAVTQYF. In nucleotides, the CDR3 is TGTGCCAGCAGCTCTAGCGGGAGGGCCGTGACCCAGTACTTC.